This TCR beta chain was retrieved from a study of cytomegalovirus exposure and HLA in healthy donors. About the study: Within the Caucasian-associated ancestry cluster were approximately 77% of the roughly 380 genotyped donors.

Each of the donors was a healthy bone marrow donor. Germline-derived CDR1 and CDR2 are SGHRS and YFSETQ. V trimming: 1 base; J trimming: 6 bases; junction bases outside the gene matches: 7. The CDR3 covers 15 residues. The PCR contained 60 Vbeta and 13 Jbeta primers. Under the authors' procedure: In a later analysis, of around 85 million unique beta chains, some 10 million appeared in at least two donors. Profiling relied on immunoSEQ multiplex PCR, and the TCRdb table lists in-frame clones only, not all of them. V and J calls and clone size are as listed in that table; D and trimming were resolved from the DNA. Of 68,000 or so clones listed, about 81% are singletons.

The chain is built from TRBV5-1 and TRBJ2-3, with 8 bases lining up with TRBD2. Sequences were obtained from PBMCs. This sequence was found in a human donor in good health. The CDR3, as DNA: TGCGCCAGCAGCTTGTTCGGGGGGGGCCTTGATACGCAGTATTTT. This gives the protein CASSLFGGGLDTQYF. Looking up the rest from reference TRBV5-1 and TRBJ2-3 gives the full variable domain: KAGVTQTPRYLIKTRGQQVTLSCSPISGHRSVSWYQQTPGQGLQFLFEYFSETQRNKGNFPGRFSGRQFSNSRSEMNVSTLELGDSALYLCASSLFGGGLDTQYFGPGTRLTVL.